These 10 T cell receptor beta chains share one sample of origin, sequenced in a study of T cells in Graves' hyperthyroidism and ophthalmopathy. The source material, RNA transcripts, was used to amplify TCR beta CDR3 regions. The HTBI primer set served for first-round RT-PCR of the TCR CDR3. One entry per CDR3 protein results from TCRdb running MiXCR on the multiplex PCR reads. The sample includes around 300,000 distinct CDR3 sequences, 14% seen only once; the top ten take around 24%. The sample comprised blood. Every receptor here comes from a woman in her twenties or thirties with Graves' hyperthyroidism.

This clonotype was detected a few times. The rearrangement links TRBV6-2 or TRBV6-3 to TRBJ2-1; TRBD2 matches 8 bases. The V gene end was trimmed by 3 bases and the J gene end by 5 bases; junction bases not matched to a gene: 6. The CDR3 consists of 15 residues. CDR1 is MNHEY and CDR2 is SVGEGT in the germline V gene. CDR3 in amino acids: CASSYRAGAHNEQFF. In DNA form, the CDR3 reads TGTGCCAGCAGTTATCGAGCGGGAGCCCACAATGAGCAGTTCTTC.

The chain carries TRBV28 and TRBJ2-3, with 8 nucleotides matching TRBD2. Germline CDR1 MDHEN, CDR2 SYDVKM. With 5 bases clipped from V and 7 bases from J, the junction kept 8 bases outside the gene matches. The CDR3 is 14 residues long. This CDR3 is CASSQSGRKNTQYF. Written as DNA, the CDR3 is TGTGCCAGCAGTCAAAGCGGGAGAAAGAATACGCAGTATTTT.

This clonotype was counted at least ten times. This sequence joins TRBV28 and TRBJ1-3; D is ambiguous. Germline V lookup: CDR1 MDHEN, CDR2 SYDVKM. CDR3 size: 16 residues. The germline V and J ends were trimmed by 8 bases and 4 bases, with 21 bases remaining between them. CDR3 region: CASGSVVATLGNTIYF. For the CDR3, the DNA is TGTGCCAGCGGTTCCGTTGTAGCGACCTTGGGAAACACCATATATTTT.

This clonotype occurred many times. The chain links TRBV5-1 to TRBJ2-5; TRBD1 agrees at 9 bases. V shed 0 bases and J 4 bases; nucleotides not matched to a gene: 1. CDR1 SGHRS and CDR2 YFSETQ come from the germline V gene. This CDR3 is built from 14 residues. This CDR3 reads CASSLVQGAETQYF. DNA of the CDR3: TGCGCCAGCAGCTTGGTACAGGGGGCAGAGACCCAGTACTTC.

The sample holds a few counts of this clonotype. V is TRBV27 and J is TRBJ2-1, with D possibly matching TRBD2 (6 bases). The CDR3 spans 13 residues. Germline values: CDR1 MNHEY, CDR2 SMNVEV (reference sequence). The V end lost 4 bases, the J end lost 8 bases, and 12 bases lay between the germline ends. CDR3 loop: CASSSTGVHEQFF. CDR3 sequence (DNA): TGTGCCAGCAGTTCGACGGGGGTCCATGAGCAGTTCTTC.

There are a few counts of this clonotype. The V call is TRBV3-1, the J call TRBJ2-5, with 8 bases that match TRBD2. Trimming at V came to 1 base and at J to 2 bases, leaving 6 bases not matched to a gene. The CDR3 covers 16 residues. Germline CDR1 LGHDT, CDR2 YNNKEL (reference sequence). Here the CDR3 reads CASSQVASGFQETQYF. The CDR3 nucleotides read TGTGCCAGCAGCCAAGTGGCTAGCGGGTTTCAAGAGACCCAGTACTTC.

This clonotype was picked up many times. This chain links TRBV10-3 with TRBJ2-5; 7 bases map to TRBD2. V was clipped by 0 bases and J by 2 bases; unmatched bases: 3. Germline V gives CDR1 ENHRY, CDR2 SYGVKD. The CDR3 consists of 15 residues. The CDR3 nucleotides are TGTGCCATCAGTGAGTCGTGGGGAGGGCAAGAGACCCAGTACTTC. The encoded protein is CAISESWGGQETQYF.

This clonotype has a count of ten or more. The chain employs TRBV3-1 and TRBJ2-7; 7 bases match TRBD1. The CDR3 length is 12 residues. Germline trimming cut 8 bases from V and 3 bases from J; bases unmatched to any gene: 4. Germline CDR1 is LGHDT and CDR2 is YNNKEL (reference sequence). Written as DNA, the CDR3 is TGTGCCAGCCGACAGGGAAGCTACGAGCAGTACTTC. Its protein is CASRQGSYEQYF.

This clonotype was counted ten times or more. This sequence joins TRBV7-2 and TRBJ2-3, with D unresolved. The CDR3 has 12 residues. V lost 6 bases, J lost 5 bases, and 9 bases lay in between. CDR1 and CDR2 from the germline V gene are SGHTA and FQGNSA. CDR3 DNA: TGTGCCAGCAGGTCCCGACGAGATACGCAGTATTTT. Its protein is CASRSRRDTQYF. Looking up the rest from reference TRBV7-2 and TRBJ2-3 gives the full variable domain: GAGVSQSPSNKVTEKGKDVELRCDPISGHTALYWYRQSLGQGLEFLIYFQGNSAPDKSGLPSDRFSAERTGGSVSTLTIQRTQQEDSAVYLCASRSRRDTQYFGPGTRLTVL.

V gene TRBV5-4 combines with J gene TRBJ2-3, with 11 bases matching TRBD2. The junction had 11 bases not matched to a gene; V was cut back by 4 bases and J by 4 bases. CDR1 is SGHNT and CDR2 is YYREEE in the germline V gene (reference sequence). The CDR3 sequence is 17 residues long. Here the CDR3 reads CASSRSSGRAGADTQYF. In DNA, the CDR3 is TGTGCCAGCAGCCGAAGTAGCGGGAGGGCCGGTGCAGATACGCAGTATTTT.